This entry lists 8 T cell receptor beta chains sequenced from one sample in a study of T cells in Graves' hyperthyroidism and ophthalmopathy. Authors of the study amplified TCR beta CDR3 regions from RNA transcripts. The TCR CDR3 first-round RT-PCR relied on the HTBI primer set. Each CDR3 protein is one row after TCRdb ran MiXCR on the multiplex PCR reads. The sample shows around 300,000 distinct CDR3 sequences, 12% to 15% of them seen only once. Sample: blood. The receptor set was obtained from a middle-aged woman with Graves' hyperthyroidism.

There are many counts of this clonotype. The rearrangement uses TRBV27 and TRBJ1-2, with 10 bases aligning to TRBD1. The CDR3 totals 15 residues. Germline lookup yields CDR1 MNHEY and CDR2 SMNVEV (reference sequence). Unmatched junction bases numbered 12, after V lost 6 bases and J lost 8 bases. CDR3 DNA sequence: TGTGCCAGCAGCTCACCGGGACAGGGGATGATCGGCTACACCTTC. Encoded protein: CASSSPGQGMIGYTF.

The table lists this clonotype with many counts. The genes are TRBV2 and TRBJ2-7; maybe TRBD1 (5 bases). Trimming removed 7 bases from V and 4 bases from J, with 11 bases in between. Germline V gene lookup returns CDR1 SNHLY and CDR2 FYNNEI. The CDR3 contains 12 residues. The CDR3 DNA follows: TGTGCCAGCACCTTTGACAGTTACGAGCAGTACTTC. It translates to CASTFDSYEQYF.

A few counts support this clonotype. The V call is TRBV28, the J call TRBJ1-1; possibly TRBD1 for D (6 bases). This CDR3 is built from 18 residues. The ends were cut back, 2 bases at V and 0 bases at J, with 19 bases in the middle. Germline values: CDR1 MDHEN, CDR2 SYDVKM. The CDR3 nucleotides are TGTGCCAGCAGTTTAACCCAAGGGGGGGGATATATGAACACTGAAGCTTTCTTT. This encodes CASSLTQGGGYMNTEAFF.

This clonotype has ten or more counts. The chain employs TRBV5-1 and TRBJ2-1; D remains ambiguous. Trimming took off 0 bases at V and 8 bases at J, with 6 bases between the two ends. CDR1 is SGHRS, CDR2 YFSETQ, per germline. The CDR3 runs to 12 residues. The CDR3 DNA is TGCGCCAGCAGCTTGGGAAACGATGAGCAGTTCTTC. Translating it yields CASSLGNDEQFF. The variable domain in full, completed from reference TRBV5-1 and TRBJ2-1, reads KAGVTQTPRYLIKTRGQQVTLSCSPISGHRSVSWYQQTPGQGLQFLFEYFSETQRNKGNFPGRFSGRQFSNSRSEMNVSTLELGDSALYLCASSLGNDEQFFGPGTRLTVL.

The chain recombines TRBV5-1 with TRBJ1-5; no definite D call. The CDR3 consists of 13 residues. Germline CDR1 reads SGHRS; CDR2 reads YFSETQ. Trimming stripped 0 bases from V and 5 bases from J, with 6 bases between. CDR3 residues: CASSLGEYQPQHF. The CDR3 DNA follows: TGCGCCAGCAGCTTGGGGGAGTATCAGCCCCAGCATTTT.

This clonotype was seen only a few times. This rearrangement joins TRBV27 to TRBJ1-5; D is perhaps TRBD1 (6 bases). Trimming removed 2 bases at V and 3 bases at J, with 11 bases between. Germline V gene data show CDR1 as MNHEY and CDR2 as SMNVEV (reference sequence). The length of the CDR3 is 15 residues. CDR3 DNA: TGTGCCAGCAGTTTAAAGACAGGAATCAATCAGCCCCAGCATTTT. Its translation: CASSLKTGINQPQHF.

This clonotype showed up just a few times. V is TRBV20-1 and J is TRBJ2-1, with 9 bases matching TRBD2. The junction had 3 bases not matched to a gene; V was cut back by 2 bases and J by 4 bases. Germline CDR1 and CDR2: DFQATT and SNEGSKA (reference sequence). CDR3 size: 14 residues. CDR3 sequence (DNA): TGCAGTGCTAGACCGACTAGCGGATACAATGAGCAGTTCTTC. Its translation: CSARPTSGYNEQFF.

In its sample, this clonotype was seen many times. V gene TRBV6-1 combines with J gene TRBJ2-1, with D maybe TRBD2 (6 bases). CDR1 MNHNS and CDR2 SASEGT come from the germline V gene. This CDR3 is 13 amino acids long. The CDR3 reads CVSVADSYNEQFF. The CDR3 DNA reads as TGTGTTTCAGTAGCGGATTCCTACAATGAGCAGTTCTTC.